The T cell receptor beta chain under discussion was sequenced for a study of CD8 T cells in ankylosing spondylitis. General observations from the study: What appeared characteristic of ankylosing spondylitis blood was a TCR beta motif of fewer than ten highly homologous variants.

Worth noting for this clonotype: Its antigen is unidentified.

TCRdb re-analysed the 5' RACE reads in MiXCR, keeping a single row per CDR3 protein. The sample shows about 340,000 distinct CDR3 sequences, 14% to 15% of them seen only once. This CDR3 is built from 15 residues. Germline V gene lookup returns CDR1 MNHNS and CDR2 SASEGT. V lost 1 base, J lost 3 bases, and 12 bases lay in between. V is TRBV6-1 and J is TRBJ1-1; D not resolved. The origin of this receptor is a male donor with ankylosing spondylitis or in good health (not recorded which). The source material was blood, either unsorted or a sorted T cell fraction (not recorded which). The CDR3 sequence: CASSEVGRGDTEAFF. The DNA of the CDR3 is TGTGCCAGCAGTGAAGTAGGGCGCGGGGACACTGAAGCTTTCTTT.